This T cell receptor (beta chain) was sequenced in a study of blood T cells in healthy people across ages. The trim removed 0 bases at V and 8 bases at J, leaving 17 bases unmatched. This CDR3 has 18 residues. Donor samples were obtained from healthy Caucasian individuals from Russia, aged about 6 to 100. The second PCR ran roughly 7 to 12 cycles with a sample-barcoded 5' primer and J-beta primers. From the 5' RACE reads, TCRdb called clonotypes with MiXCR, one entry per CDR3 protein. This table has around 1.1 million distinct CDR3 sequences, 35% to 40% appearing once. J is TRBJ1-2 and V is TRBV12-3 or TRBV12-4; 8 nucleotides agree with TRBD1. This TCR was recovered from a man aged 18-30 years in good health. The sample was blood. The CDR3 nucleotides are TGTGCCAGCAGTTTAGCGACGGGGGTGGGACAGGAACTTCGAGGCTACACCTTC. Protein product: CASSLATGVGQELRGYTF.